This entry lists 16 T cell receptor beta chains sequenced from one sample in a study of T cells in Graves' hyperthyroidism and ophthalmopathy. TCR beta CDR3 sequences were amplified from RNA transcripts. HTBI primers were the set used in a first-round RT-PCR of the TCR CDR3. TCRdb passed the multiplex PCR reads through MiXCR, listing each CDR3 protein once. Here the sample spans roughly 350,000 distinct CDR3 sequences, about 15% being singletons. Material: blood. Receptors originate from a woman aged 25-40 years with Graves' ophthalmopathy.

This clonotype turned up a few times. The V call is TRBV6-1, the J call TRBJ2-3, with D perhaps matching TRBD1 (8 bases). In germline, CDR1 is MNHNS, CDR2 SASEGT. The CDR3 spans 19 residues. The V end lost 7 bases, the J end lost 1 base, and 27 bases lay between the germline ends. Written as DNA, the CDR3 is TGTGCCAGCAATCCAGGGGGCTGGCGGGGGCGTACTGGCACAGATACGCAGTATTTT. It yields the protein CASNPGGWRGRTGTDTQYF.

This clonotype was observed a few times. This chain joins TRBV13 and TRBJ2-7; D might be TRBD2 (6 bases). With 8 bases removed from V and 2 bases from J, the gap between germline ends came to 13 bases. CDR1 is PRHDT and CDR2 is FYEKMQ in the germline V gene (reference sequence). CDR3 length: 13 amino acids. The CDR3 bases are TGTGCCAGCGGTGGGCGGGGCACCTACGAGCAGTACTTC. Its protein product is CASGGRGTYEQYF.

The CDR3 protein is CASSHRDSYSNQPQHF. DNA of the CDR3: TGTGCCAGCAGCCACCGGGACAGCTATAGCAATCAGCCCCAGCATTTT. The rearrangement uses TRBV14 and TRBJ1-5; 7 bases fit TRBD1. The CDR3 runs to 16 residues. V was pared by 3 bases and J by 0 bases, with 5 bases of the junction left unmatched. Germline V gene sequence: CDR1 SGHDN, CDR2 FVKESK.

This clonotype has a handful of counts. The chain has TRBV10-2 and TRBJ1-2, with 7 bases lining up with TRBD1. CDR3 length: 13 amino acids. V gave up 7 bases and J gave up 4 bases; unmatched junction bases: 6. Germline CDR1 and CDR2: WSHSY and SAAADI. The CDR3 coding sequence is TGCGCCAGCACTCACGACAGGGTCTATGGCTACACCTTC. Protein sequence: CASTHDRVYGYTF.

This clonotype has at least ten counts. This rearrangement joins TRBV7-2 to TRBJ2-5; maybe TRBD2 (5 bases). The V end lost 0 bases, the J end lost 3 bases, and 11 bases lay between the germline ends. Per the germline V gene, CDR1 is SGHTA and CDR2 is FQGNSA. The CDR3 has 15 amino acids. The CDR3 here is CASSLAAPREETQYF. For the CDR3, the DNA is TGTGCCAGCAGCTTAGCCGCACCGAGGGAAGAGACCCAGTACTTC.

This clonotype was seen repeatedly, ten times or more. The rearrangement joins TRBV12-3 or TRBV12-4 to TRBJ2-6; D call uncertain. Trimming cost V 8 bases and J 0 bases, with 2 bases left between them. The CDR3 consists of 12 residues. The CDR3 coding sequence is TGTGCCAGCCTCTCTGGGGCCAACGTCCTGACTTTC. It is translated as CASLSGANVLTF.

This clonotype was found many times. The chain couples TRBV28 to TRBJ2-7, with D possibly being TRBD2 (7 bases). The CDR3 is 17 residues long. CDR1 MDHEN and CDR2 SYDVKM come from the germline V gene. Trimming took off 5 bases at V and 7 bases at J, with 27 bases between the two ends. In DNA form, the CDR3 reads TGTGCCAGCAGTCCTACCCTAGGTGGGGGGGGCGCGGGGGAGCAGTACTTC. Protein product: CASSPTLGGGGAGEQYF.

The chain is built from TRBV19 and TRBJ2-2; no clear D gene. V shed 5 bases and J shed 7 bases, with 8 bases lying between them. CDR3 length equals 12 residues. Germline V gene lookup returns CDR1 LNHDA and CDR2 SQIVND (reference sequence). As DNA, the CDR3 is TGTGCCAGTAGTGTGCAAAGCGGGGAGCTGTTTTTT. The encoded protein is CASSVQSGELFF.

This clonotype was observed many times. The chain combines TRBV9 with TRBJ1-2, with unresolved D. Per germline, CDR1 SGDLS and CDR2 YYNGEE. With 1 base removed from V and 7 bases from J, the gap between germline ends came to 14 bases. The CDR3 consists of 14 residues. The CDR3 DNA sequence: TGTGCCAGCAGCGTATCGCTGGCCACGGGTGGCTACACCTTC. Translation gives CASSVSLATGGYTF.

In its sample, this clonotype was seen many times. The V gene is TRBV5-1, the J gene TRBJ1-1; possible D gene TRBD1, 6 bases. This CDR3 has 13 residues. V lost 4 bases and J 4 bases, leaving 11 bases between the germline ends. Germline CDR1 reads SGHRS; CDR2 reads YFSETQ. CDR3 DNA: TGCGCCAGCAGCCTATTGGACAGCACTGAAGCTTTCTTT. This codes for CASSLLDSTEAFF.

At least ten counts were recorded for this clonotype. The chain joins TRBV7-9 to TRBJ2-7, with 9 positions matching TRBD1. The CDR3 is 16 residues long. From germline, CDR1 is SEHNR and CDR2 FQNEAQ (reference sequence). Trimming removed 5 bases from V and 1 base from J; junction bases left unmatched: 9. The CDR3 here is CASSTWTGAGSYEQYF. The CDR3 DNA follows: TGTGCCAGCAGCACCTGGACAGGGGCAGGGTCCTACGAGCAGTACTTC.

With respect to this clonotype: Germline and junction disagree at one end, which may indicate a read error. V is TRBV6-2 or TRBV6-3 and J is TRBJ1-1; tentative D call: TRBD1 (5 bases). The CDR3 totals 13 residues. The germline CDR1 and CDR2 sequences are MNHEY and SVGEGT. The CDR3 bases are TGTGCCAGCAGTTACATGGGACGGTCTGAAACTTTCTTT. Encoded protein: CASSYMGRSETFF.

This clonotype was picked up many times. This chain links TRBV6-1 with TRBJ1-2; D possibly corresponds to TRBD1 (5 bases). There are 13 residues in the CDR3. With 5 bases removed from V and 4 bases from J, the gap between germline ends came to 11 bases. Germline assignment: CDR1 MNHNS and CDR2 SASEGT. The CDR3 coding sequence is TGTGCCAGCAGTTCCTCAGGGCCCTATGGCTACACCTTC. Protein sequence: CASSSSGPYGYTF.

In this sample, this clonotype turned up many times. J is TRBJ2-2 and V is TRBV7-8, with 7 bases that match TRBD1. The trim removed 0 bases at V and 4 bases at J, leaving 2 bases unmatched. The length of the CDR3 is 15 residues. Germline V lookup: CDR1 SGHVS, CDR2 FQNEAQ. This CDR3 is CASSLAGTATGELFF. The CDR3 DNA reads TGTGCCAGCAGCTTAGCGGGGACAGCCACCGGGGAGCTGTTTTTT.

This clonotype has a count of ten or more. This chain links TRBV6-1 with TRBJ1-5; 10 nucleotides align to TRBD1. The CDR3 spans 15 residues. Germline loops: CDR1 MNHNS, CDR2 SASEGT. The V segment lost 6 bases and the J segment 6 bases; nucleotides outside the gene matches: 8. The CDR3 DNA reads TGTGCCAGCAGGCCCGGGACAGGGGTCGTTCAGCCCCAGCATTTT. Its protein is CASRPGTGVVQPQHF.

A few counts support this clonotype. V is TRBV27 and J is TRBJ1-6; D is uncertain. Germline values: CDR1 MNHEY, CDR2 SMNVEV (reference sequence). V gave up 4 bases and J gave up 0 bases, with 7 bases separating them. This CDR3 has 15 residues. The CDR3 region has the DNA TGTGCCAGCAGTTACCGTAGCTCCTATAATTCACCCCTCCACTTT. Residues: CASSYRSSYNSPLHF.